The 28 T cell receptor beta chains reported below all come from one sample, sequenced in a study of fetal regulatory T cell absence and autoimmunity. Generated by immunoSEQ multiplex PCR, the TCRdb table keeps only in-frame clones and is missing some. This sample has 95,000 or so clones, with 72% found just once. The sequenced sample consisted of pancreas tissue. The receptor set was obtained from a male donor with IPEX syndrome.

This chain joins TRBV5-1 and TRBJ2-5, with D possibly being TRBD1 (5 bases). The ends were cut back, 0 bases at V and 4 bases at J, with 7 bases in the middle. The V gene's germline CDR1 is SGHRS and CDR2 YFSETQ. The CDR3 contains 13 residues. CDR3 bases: TGCGCCAGCAGCTTGGGGGGCGCAGAGACCCAGTACTTC. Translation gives CASSLGGAETQYF.

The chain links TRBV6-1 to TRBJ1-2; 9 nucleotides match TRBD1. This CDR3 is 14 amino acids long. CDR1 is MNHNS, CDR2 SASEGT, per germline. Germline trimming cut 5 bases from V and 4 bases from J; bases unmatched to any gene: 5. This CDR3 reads CASSLQGAGYGYTF. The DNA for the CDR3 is TGTGCCAGCAGTTTACAGGGGGCTGGCTATGGCTACACCTTC.

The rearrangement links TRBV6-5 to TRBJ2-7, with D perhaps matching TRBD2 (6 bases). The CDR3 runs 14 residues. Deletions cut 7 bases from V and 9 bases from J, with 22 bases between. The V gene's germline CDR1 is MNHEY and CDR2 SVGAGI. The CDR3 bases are TGTGCCAGCAATTCTCTAGGATCGCGGGGAGGGCAGTACTTC. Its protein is CASNSLGSRGGQYF.

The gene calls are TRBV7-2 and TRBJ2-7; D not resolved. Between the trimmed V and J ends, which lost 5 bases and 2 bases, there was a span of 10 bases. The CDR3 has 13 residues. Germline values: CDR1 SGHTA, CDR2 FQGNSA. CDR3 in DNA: TGTGCCAGCAGCCGCCCCCCTACCTACGAGCAGTACTTC. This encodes CASSRPPTYEQYF.

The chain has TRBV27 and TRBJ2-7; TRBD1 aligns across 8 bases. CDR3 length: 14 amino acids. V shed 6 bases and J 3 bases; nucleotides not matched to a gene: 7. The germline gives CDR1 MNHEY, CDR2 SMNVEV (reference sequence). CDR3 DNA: TGTGCCAGCAGGGACAGGGTATGGAGCTACGAGCAGTACTTC. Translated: CASRDRVWSYEQYF.

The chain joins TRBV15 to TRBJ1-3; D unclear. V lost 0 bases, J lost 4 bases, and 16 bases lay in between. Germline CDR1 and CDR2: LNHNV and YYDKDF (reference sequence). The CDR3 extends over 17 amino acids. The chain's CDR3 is CATSRDGLPRSGNTIYF. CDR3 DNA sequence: TGTGCCACCAGCAGAGATGGGTTGCCGAGGTCAGGAAACACCATATATTTT. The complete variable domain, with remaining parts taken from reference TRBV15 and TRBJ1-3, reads DAMVIQNPRYQVTQFGKPVTLSCSQTLNHNVMYWYQQKSSQAPKLLFHYYDKDFNNEADTPDNFQSRRPNTSFCFLDIRSPGLGDTAMYLCATSRDGLPRSGNTIYFGEGSWLTVV.

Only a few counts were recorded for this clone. The CDR3 is CASSLGPDEQYF. DNA of the CDR3: TGTGCCAGCAGCTTGGGGCCAGACGAGCAGTACTTC. The V and J genes are TRBV5-4 and TRBJ2-7; D not resolved. The CDR3 is made up of 12 amino acids. V was trimmed by 0 bases and J by 5 bases, leaving 6 bases between them. Germline-derived CDR1 and CDR2 are SGHNT and YYREEE (reference sequence). Using reference TRBV5-4 and TRBJ2-7 for the parts outside the CDR3, the full variable domain is ETGVTQSPTHLIKTRGQQVTLRCSSQSGHNTVSWYQQALGQGPQFIFQYYREEENGRGNFPPRFSGLQFPNYSSELNVNALELDDSALYLCASSLGPDEQYFGPGTRLTVT.

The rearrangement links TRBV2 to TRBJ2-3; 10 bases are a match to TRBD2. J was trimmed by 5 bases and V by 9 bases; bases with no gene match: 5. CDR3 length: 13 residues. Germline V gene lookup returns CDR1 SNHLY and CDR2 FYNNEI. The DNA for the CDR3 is TGTGCCAGGGCGGGACTAGCGAAAGATACGCAGTATTTT. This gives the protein CARAGLAKDTQYF.

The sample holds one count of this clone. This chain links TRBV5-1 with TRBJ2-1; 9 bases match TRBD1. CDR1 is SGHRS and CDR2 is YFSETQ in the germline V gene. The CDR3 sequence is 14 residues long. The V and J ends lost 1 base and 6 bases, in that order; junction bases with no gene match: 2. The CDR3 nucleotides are TGCGCCAGCAGCTTGCACAGGGGGCGCAATGAGCAGTTCTTC. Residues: CASSLHRGRNEQFF.

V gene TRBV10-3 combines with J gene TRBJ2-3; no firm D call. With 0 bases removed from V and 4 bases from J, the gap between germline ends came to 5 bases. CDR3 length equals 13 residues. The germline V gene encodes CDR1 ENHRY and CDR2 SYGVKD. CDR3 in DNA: TGTGCCATCAGTGAGTCAATGGCAGATACGCAGTATTTT. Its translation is CAISESMADTQYF.

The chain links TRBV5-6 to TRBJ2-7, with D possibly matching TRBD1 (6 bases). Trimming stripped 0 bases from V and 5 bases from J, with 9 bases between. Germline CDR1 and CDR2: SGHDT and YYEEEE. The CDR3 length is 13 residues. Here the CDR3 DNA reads TGTGCCAGCAGCTTGGGCAGGGGTCACGAGCAGTACTTC. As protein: CASSLGRGHEQYF.

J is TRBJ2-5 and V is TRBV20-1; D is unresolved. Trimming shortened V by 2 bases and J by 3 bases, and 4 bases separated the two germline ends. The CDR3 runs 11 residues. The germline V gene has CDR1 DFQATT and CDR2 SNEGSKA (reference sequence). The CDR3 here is CSARPKETQYF. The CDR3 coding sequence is TGCAGTGCTAGACCAAAAGAGACCCAGTACTTC.

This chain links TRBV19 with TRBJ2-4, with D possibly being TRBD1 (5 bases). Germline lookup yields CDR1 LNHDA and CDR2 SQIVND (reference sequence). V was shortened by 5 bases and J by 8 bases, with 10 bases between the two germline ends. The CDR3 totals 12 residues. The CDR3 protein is CASSEDRDIQYF. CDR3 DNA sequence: TGTGCCAGTAGTGAAGACAGAGACATTCAGTACTTC.

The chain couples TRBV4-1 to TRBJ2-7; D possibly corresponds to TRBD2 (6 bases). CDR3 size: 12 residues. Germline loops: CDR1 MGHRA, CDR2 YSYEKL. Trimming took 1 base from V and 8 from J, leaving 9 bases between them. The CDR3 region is CASSQVSGQQYF. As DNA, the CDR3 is TGCGCCAGCAGCCAAGTTAGCGGACAGCAGTACTTC.

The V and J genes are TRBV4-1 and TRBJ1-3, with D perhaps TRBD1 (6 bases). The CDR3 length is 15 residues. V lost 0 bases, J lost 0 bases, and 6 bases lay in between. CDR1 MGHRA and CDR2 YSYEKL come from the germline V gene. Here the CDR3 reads CASSQDRGSGNTIYF. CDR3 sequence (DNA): TGCGCCAGCAGCCAAGACAGGGGCTCTGGAAACACCATATATTTT.

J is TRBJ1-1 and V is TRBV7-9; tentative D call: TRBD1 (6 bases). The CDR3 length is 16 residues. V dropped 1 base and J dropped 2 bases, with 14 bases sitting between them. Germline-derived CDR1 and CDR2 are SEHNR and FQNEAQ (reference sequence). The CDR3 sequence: CASSLGGRGPNTEAFF. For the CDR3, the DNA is TGTGCCAGCAGCTTAGGTGGCAGGGGCCCCAACACTGAAGCTTTCTTT.

In DNA form, the CDR3 reads TGTGCCAGCAGTGAACTGGGACCATTCCAAGAGACCCAGTACTTC. Protein product: CASSELGPFQETQYF. This chain uses TRBV6-1 with TRBJ2-5; possibly TRBD1 or TRBD2 for D (5 bases each). V was shortened by 2 bases and J by 1 base, with 11 bases between the two germline ends. From germline, CDR1 is MNHNS and CDR2 SASEGT. The CDR3 spans 15 residues.

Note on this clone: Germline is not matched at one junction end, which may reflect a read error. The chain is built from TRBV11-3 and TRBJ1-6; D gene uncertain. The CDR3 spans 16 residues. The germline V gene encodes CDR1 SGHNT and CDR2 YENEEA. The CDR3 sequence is CASSVDRVLYNSPLHF. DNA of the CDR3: TGTGCCAGCAGCGTAGACCGTGTACTCTATAATTCACCCCTCCACTTT.

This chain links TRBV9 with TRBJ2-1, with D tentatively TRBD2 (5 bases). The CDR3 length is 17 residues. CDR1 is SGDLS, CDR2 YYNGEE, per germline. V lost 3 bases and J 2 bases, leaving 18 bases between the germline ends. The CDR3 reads CASSGDGGRRAYNEQFF. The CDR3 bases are TGTGCCAGCAGCGGAGATGGAGGACGGCGGGCCTACAATGAGCAGTTCTTC.

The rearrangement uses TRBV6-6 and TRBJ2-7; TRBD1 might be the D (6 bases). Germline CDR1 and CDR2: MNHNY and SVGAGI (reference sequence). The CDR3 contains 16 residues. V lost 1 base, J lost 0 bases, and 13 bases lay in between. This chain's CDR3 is CASSYWQGWSSYEQYF. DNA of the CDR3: TGTGCCAGCAGTTACTGGCAGGGGTGGAGCTCCTACGAGCAGTACTTC.

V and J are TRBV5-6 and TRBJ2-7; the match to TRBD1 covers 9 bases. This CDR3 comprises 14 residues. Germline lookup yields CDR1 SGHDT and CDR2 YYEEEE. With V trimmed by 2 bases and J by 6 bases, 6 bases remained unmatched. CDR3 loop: CASSFGTGIGEQYF. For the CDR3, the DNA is TGTGCCAGCAGCTTTGGGACAGGGATTGGCGAGCAGTACTTC.

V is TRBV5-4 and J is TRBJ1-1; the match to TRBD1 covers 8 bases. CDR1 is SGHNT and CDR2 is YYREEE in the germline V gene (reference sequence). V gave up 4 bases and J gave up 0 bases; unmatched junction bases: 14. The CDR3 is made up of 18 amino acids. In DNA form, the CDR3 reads TGTGCCAGCAGCCAACCGGGACAGGTACAAAGGTTGAACACTGAAGCTTTCTTT. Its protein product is CASSQPGQVQRLNTEAFF.

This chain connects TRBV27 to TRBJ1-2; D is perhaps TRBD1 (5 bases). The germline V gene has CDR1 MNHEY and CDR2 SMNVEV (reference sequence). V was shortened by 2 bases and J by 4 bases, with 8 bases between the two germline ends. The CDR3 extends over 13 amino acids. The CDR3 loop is CASSLRGTYGYTF. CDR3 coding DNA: TGTGCCAGCAGTTTACGGGGGACCTATGGCTACACCTTC.

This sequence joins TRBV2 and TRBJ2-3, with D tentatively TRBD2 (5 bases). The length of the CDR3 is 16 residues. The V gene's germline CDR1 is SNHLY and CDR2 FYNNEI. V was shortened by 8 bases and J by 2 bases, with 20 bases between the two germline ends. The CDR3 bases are TGTGCCAGCTTATCGGGGAGAGCGATCCCCACAGATACGCAGTATTTT. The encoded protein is CASLSGRAIPTDTQYF.

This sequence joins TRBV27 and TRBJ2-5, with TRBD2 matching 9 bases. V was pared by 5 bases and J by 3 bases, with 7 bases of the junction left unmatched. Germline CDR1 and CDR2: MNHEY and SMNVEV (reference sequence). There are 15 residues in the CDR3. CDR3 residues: CASSQGREGEETQYF. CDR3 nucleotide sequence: TGTGCCAGCAGTCAGGGGCGGGAGGGCGAAGAGACCCAGTACTTC.

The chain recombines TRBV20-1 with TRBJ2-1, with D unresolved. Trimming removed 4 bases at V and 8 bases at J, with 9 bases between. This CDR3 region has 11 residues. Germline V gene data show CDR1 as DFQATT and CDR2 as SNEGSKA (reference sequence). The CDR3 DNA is TGCAGTGCTAAGGAAGAGTATGAGCAGTTCTTC. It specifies CSAKEEYEQFF.

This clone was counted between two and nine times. For the CDR3, the DNA is TGTGCCAGCTCACCCGGACTACTAGCGGGAGTTAGAGAGCAGTACTTC. Its protein is CASSPGLLAGVREQYF. The V call is TRBV18, the J call TRBJ2-7; 11 nucleotides line up with TRBD2. CDR3 length: 16 residues. Trimming removed 3 bases from V and 7 bases from J; junction bases left unmatched: 11. Germline loops: CDR1 KGHSH, CDR2 LQKENI.

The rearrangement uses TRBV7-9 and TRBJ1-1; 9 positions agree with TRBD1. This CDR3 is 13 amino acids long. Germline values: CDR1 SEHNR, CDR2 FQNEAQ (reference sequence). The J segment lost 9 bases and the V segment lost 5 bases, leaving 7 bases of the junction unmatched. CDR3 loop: CASSTGQGRKAFF. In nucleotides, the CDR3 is TGTGCCAGCAGCACAGGACAGGGGCGGAAAGCTTTCTTT.